The 24 T cell receptor beta chains given below trace back to one sample, sequenced in a study of cytomegalovirus exposure and HLA in healthy donors. The assay was immunoSEQ multiplex PCR, and TCRdb's table has in-frame clones only and misses some. Of about 130,000 clones in the sample, about 88% were seen once. Sequencing was carried out using PBMCs. These receptors originate from a woman younger than 30 in good health and CMV-seropositive.

V and J are TRBV7-2 and TRBJ1-6; D possibly corresponds to TRBD1 (6 bases). In germline, CDR1 is SGHTA, CDR2 FQGNSA. The ends were cut back, 2 bases at V and 0 bases at J, with 14 bases in the middle. CDR3 length equals 18 residues. As DNA, the CDR3 is TGTGCCAGCAGCTTAAGGACAGCCTATAGCTCCTATAATTCACCCCTCCACTTT. Encoded protein: CASSLRTAYSSYNSPLHF.

The J gene is TRBJ1-2, the V gene TRBV7-9, with TRBD1 as a possible D gene (6 bases). This CDR3 is built from 16 residues. CDR1 is SEHNR and CDR2 is FQNEAQ in the germline V gene (reference sequence). V gave up 5 bases and J gave up 4 bases, with 20 bases separating them. This CDR3 reads CASSLRTNRVSYGYTF. The CDR3 coding sequence is TGTGCCAGCAGCCTACGAACCAACAGGGTGAGCTATGGCTACACCTTC.

The chain has TRBV21-1 and TRBJ1-1; the D segment call TRBD1 is taken from the table without a DNA check. TRBV21-1 is classified as a pseudogene. CDR3 length: 19 amino acids. CDR3 protein: CASRYGRGQGAIVDTEAFF. The CDR3 nucleotides are TGTGCCAGCCGCTATGGGCGGGGACAGGGGGCAATAGTTGACACTGAAGCTTTCTTT.

This clone was found once. The chain is built from TRBV7-9 and TRBJ1-2; D not certain. Germline V gene lookup returns CDR1 SEHNR and CDR2 FQNEAQ (reference sequence). Trimming stripped 0 bases from V and 6 bases from J, with 14 bases between. The CDR3 spans 15 residues. As DNA, the CDR3 is TGTGCCAGCAGCTTAGCGCCCTCAAAGAGGGATGGCTACACCTTC. Encoded protein: CASSLAPSKRDGYTF.

V usage is TRBV2 and J usage is TRBJ2-7; 10 bases fit TRBD2. The junction had 11 bases not matched to a gene; V was cut back by 5 bases and J by 7 bases. This CDR3 contains 15 residues. Germline-derived CDR1 and CDR2 are SNHLY and FYNNEI. The CDR3 region is CASSSLAGGLGEQYF. Here the CDR3 DNA reads TGTGCCAGCAGTTCGTTAGCGGGGGGCCTGGGTGAGCAGTACTTC.

This chain joins TRBV9 and TRBJ2-7; TRBD2 agrees at 9 bases. Trimming took 4 bases from V and 6 from J; bases not matched to a gene: 14. Germline CDR1 reads SGDLS; CDR2 reads YYNGEE. This CDR3 has 16 residues. CDR3 sequence reads: CASSPEGGSGGLEQYF. In DNA form, the CDR3 reads TGTGCCAGCAGCCCTGAGGGAGGAAGCGGGGGGCTCGAGCAGTACTTC. Complete variable domain (other parts from reference TRBV9 and TRBJ2-7): DSGVTQTPKHLITATGQRVTLRCSPRSGDLSVYWYQQSLDQGLQFLIQYYNGEERAKGNILERFSAQQFPDLHSELNLSSLELGDSALYFCASSPEGGSGGLEQYFGPGTRLTVT.

The chain is built from TRBV9 and TRBJ2-5; D remains unclear. CDR1 is SGDLS and CDR2 is YYNGEE in the germline V gene. V was cut by 0 bases and J by 0 bases, with 6 bases left in between. There are 14 residues in the CDR3. For the CDR3, the DNA is TGTGCCAGCAGCGTAGGAAACAACCAAGAGACCCAGTACTTC. Protein sequence: CASSVGNNQETQYF.

The chain carries TRBV2 and TRBJ1-5; tentatively, D is TRBD1 (6 bases). CDR3 size: 15 residues. V was trimmed by 3 bases and J by 5 bases, leaving 14 bases between them. Germline V lookup: CDR1 SNHLY, CDR2 FYNNEI. The CDR3 nucleotides read TGTGCCAGCAGTGACCCCAGGGGTCATCATCAGCCCCAGCATTTT. Translation gives CASSDPRGHHQPQHF.

CDR3 residues: CASSSPGLAVPDEQFF. In nucleotides, the CDR3 is TGTGCCAGCAGTTCTCCGGGACTAGCGGTTCCCGATGAGCAGTTCTTC. This chain links TRBV28 with TRBJ2-1, with 11 bases identical to TRBD2. Germline V CDR1 and CDR2: MDHEN, SYDVKM. V shed 4 bases, J shed 8 bases, and the junction held 10 bases outside the gene matches. This CDR3 is 16 amino acids long.

The rearrangement uses TRBV5-1 and TRBJ1-1, with TRBD1 matching over 7 bases. The CDR3 runs 14 residues. Germline V gene lookup returns CDR1 SGHRS and CDR2 YFSETQ. V trimming: 3 bases; J trimming: 1 base; junction bases outside the gene matches: 3. The CDR3, as DNA: TGCGCCAGCAGCTCTCGGGACAGGAACACTGAAGCTTTCTTT. Amino acids: CASSSRDRNTEAFF.

This chain connects TRBV7-8 to TRBJ2-1; TRBD1 aligns across 12 bases. The V segment lost 5 bases and the J segment 8 bases; nucleotides outside the gene matches: 10. Germline lookup yields CDR1 SGHVS and CDR2 FQNEAQ. This CDR3 has 16 amino acids. CDR3: CASSTGQGAKMDEQFF. DNA of the CDR3: TGTGCCAGCAGCACGGGACAGGGGGCGAAAATGGATGAGCAGTTCTTC. The full variable domain, in which reference TRBV7-8 and TRBJ2-1 provide the parts outside the CDR3, is GAGVSQSPRYKVAKRGQDVALRCDPISGHVSLFWYQQALGQGPEFLTYFQNEAQLDKSGLPSDRFFAERPEGSVSTLKIQRTQQEDSAVYLCASSTGQGAKMDEQFFGPGTRLTVL.

V and J are TRBV6-5 and TRBJ2-7; perhaps TRBD2 as D (5 bases). V lost 5 bases, J lost 7 bases, and 21 bases lay in between. The CDR3 length is 15 residues. CDR1 is MNHEY, CDR2 SVGAGI, per germline. CDR3: CASSPRTEARGEQYF. DNA of the CDR3: TGTGCCAGCAGTCCTCGGACGGAGGCGAGAGGGGAGCAGTACTTC.

The chain couples TRBV6-5 to TRBJ2-7; weak D call: TRBD2 (5 bases). The CDR3 is made up of 11 amino acids. V gave up 6 bases and J gave up 8 bases, with 11 bases separating them. Germline CDR1 is MNHEY and CDR2 is SVGAGI. The CDR3 DNA sequence: TGTGCCAGCAGGAGGGCCGAACAGCAGTACTTC. Translating gives CASRRAEQQYF.

The rearrangement links TRBV28 to TRBJ2-4; D perhaps matches TRBD1 (6 bases). The length of the CDR3 is 15 residues. V gave up 2 bases and J gave up 15 bases, with 23 bases separating them. Germline loops: CDR1 MDHEN, CDR2 SYDVKM. The CDR3 is CASSLARTEVPWGYF. The CDR3 DNA follows: TGTGCCAGCAGTTTAGCCCGGACAGAGGTCCCCTGGGGGTACTTC.

The V call is TRBV4-3, the J call TRBJ1-5; 8 bases line up with TRBD1. Germline V CDR1 and CDR2: LGHNA, YSLEER. The CDR3 totals 16 residues. Trimming removed 0 bases from V and 4 bases from J; junction bases left unmatched: 5. CDR3 in DNA: TGCGCCAGCAGCCAAGATAGGACAGGGTGGAATCAGCCCCAGCATTTT. Translation: CASSQDRTGWNQPQHF.

A few counts support this clone. The chain links TRBV18 to TRBJ1-2; no firm D call. V was pared by 0 bases and J by 6 bases, with 11 bases between. Germline-derived CDR1 and CDR2 are KGHSH and LQKENI. This CDR3 is built from 14 residues. The CDR3 here is CASSPPVVQNGYTF. The DNA of the CDR3 is TGTGCCAGCTCACCACCGGTTGTTCAGAATGGCTACACCTTC.

J is TRBJ2-3 and V is TRBV6-4; 9 bases fit TRBD2. This CDR3 has 18 residues. The V segment lost 8 bases and the J segment 2 bases; nucleotides outside the gene matches: 17. Germline V gene sequence: CDR1 MRHNA, CDR2 SNTAGT. CDR3 DNA sequence: TGTGCCAGCTCCCCCGGGGCGGGGGGGCCAGTGGTCACAGATACGCAGTATTTT. This translates into CASSPGAGGPVVTDTQYF.

This chain links TRBV7-2 with TRBJ2-4; 12 positions agree with TRBD1. The CDR3 spans 19 residues. With 5 bases clipped from V and 0 bases from J, the junction kept 11 bases outside the gene matches. CDR1 is SGHTA and CDR2 is FQGNSA in the germline V gene. The CDR3 reads CASSPRSGTGGLAKNIQYF. The DNA of the CDR3 is TGTGCCAGCAGCCCACGATCCGGGACAGGGGGCCTAGCCAAAAACATTCAGTACTTC.

This clone has just one count. The rearrangement uses TRBV28 and TRBJ2-7; 7 bases agree with TRBD2. This CDR3 has 18 residues. From germline, CDR1 is MDHEN and CDR2 SYDVKM. The junction had 18 bases not matched to a gene; V was cut back by 5 bases and J by 2 bases. The CDR3 reads CASSPNVLKSGGPYEQYF. In nucleotides, the CDR3 is TGTGCCAGCAGTCCCAACGTCCTCAAGTCGGGGGGACCCTACGAGCAGTACTTC.

The chain has TRBV7-9 and TRBJ2-5; TRBD1 aligns across 10 bases. There are 15 residues in the CDR3. Losses at the gene ends were 5 bases for V and 3 bases for J; bases not matched to a gene: 6. The V gene's germline CDR1 is SEHNR and CDR2 FQNEAQ (reference sequence). CDR3 nucleotide sequence: TGTGCCAGCAGCCCGACGGGACAGGGGAAAGAGACCCAGTACTTC. It yields the protein CASSPTGQGKETQYF.

This chain connects TRBV7-9 to TRBJ2-3; TRBD2 agrees at 9 bases. Germline V gene sequence: CDR1 SEHNR, CDR2 FQNEAQ (reference sequence). After removal of 7 bases from V and 1 base from J, the junction contained 6 bases not matched to a gene. CDR3 size: 15 residues. The CDR3 loop reads CASTLRTSGTDTQYF. In nucleotides, the CDR3 is TGTGCCAGCACGCTGAGGACTAGCGGCACAGATACGCAGTATTTT.

This chain connects TRBV10-3 to TRBJ1-3; a possible D gene is TRBD1 (6 bases). Germline V gives CDR1 ENHRY, CDR2 SYGVKD. The CDR3 has 15 amino acids. Trimming cost V 2 bases and J 2 bases, with 10 bases left between them. The CDR3 bases are TGTGCCATCAGTGAGAGGGGGGGCGCTGGAAACACCATATATTTT. Translated: CAISERGGAGNTIYF.

The rearrangement joins TRBV7-5 to TRBJ1-5. TRBV7-5 is deemed a pseudogene. The CDR3 has 14 amino acids. The CDR3, as DNA: TGTGCCAGAAGCTTAGAGGGGGGGTGTCAGCCCCAGCATTTT. Amino acid sequence: CARSLEGGCQPQHF.

The chain joins TRBV2 to TRBJ1-6, with TRBD1 matching 7 bases. In germline, CDR1 is SNHLY, CDR2 FYNNEI. The V segment lost 4 bases and the J segment 1 base; nucleotides outside the gene matches: 10. The CDR3 contains 18 residues. In DNA, the CDR3 is TGTGCCAGCAGTGCCCCCCATACAGGGGCGTCCTATAATTCACCCCTCCACTTT. It encodes CASSAPHTGASYNSPLHF.